The 23 T cell receptor beta chains listed next were all sequenced from one sample in a study of regulatory T cells in long-lasting Graves disease (dated by TCRdb to the early 2020s). The sample's time point label, in plain terms: persistent/refractory GD, antithyroid drugs over 5 years with positive TRAb. RNA was extracted from PBMCs in TRIzol for both TCR sequencing and RNA sequencing. Libraries came from multiplex PCR. TCRdb lists the instrument as Illumina HiSeq 4000. TCR beta libraries were built with iRepertoire HTBI primers and Arm-PCR amplification of CDR3 regions. TCRdb reanalyzed the raw reads on its own, using fastp at Q25 for trimming and MiXCR for clone calling, and kept in-frame beta chains. Merged by CDR3 protein, the rows form single entries marked with the most common genes and DNA. This sample gives 420,000 or so distinct CDR3 sequences in total; around 22% of them show up just once. The ten largest make up approximately 26% of the sample.

Sequencing used peripheral blood mononuclear cells (PBMCs), obtained when the disease was refractory, from a patient treated with antithyroid drugs. All receptors derive from a female donor with Graves disease.

The chain combines TRBV6-1 with TRBJ1-2; 7 bases align to TRBD1. The CDR3 loop spans 13 amino acids. V gave up 5 bases and J gave up 8 bases; unmatched junction bases: 8. CDR1 and CDR2 (germline): MNHNS, SASEGT. The CDR3 DNA is TGTGCCAGCAGTCGACAGGGAGTGGGGGGCTACACCTTC. Protein: CASSRQGVGGYTF.

This clonotype showed up just a few times. DNA of the CDR3: TGTGCCAGCAGCCCCGCCGGGACATCCACTTATAGCAATCAGCCCCAGCATTTT. Encoded protein: CASSPAGTSTYSNQPQHF. The rearrangement uses TRBV7-9 and TRBJ1-5; D is possibly TRBD1 (6 bases). This CDR3 has 18 residues. V gave up 5 bases and J gave up 0 bases, with 20 bases separating them. Germline CDR1 reads SEHNR; CDR2 reads FQNEAQ (reference sequence).

This clonotype showed up just a few times. The chain couples TRBV30 to TRBJ2-5; 12 positions agree with TRBD2. This CDR3 is built from 16 residues. Germline CDR1 is GTSNPN and CDR2 is SVGIG (reference sequence). J gave up 6 bases and V 1 base, and 9 bases lay outside the gene matches. The DNA for the CDR3 is TGTGCCTGGAGTGCCCCGACTAGCGGGAGTAGGAAGACCCAGTACTTC. This translates into CAWSAPTSGSRKTQYF. The entire variable domain, with the rest obtained from reference TRBV30 and TRBJ2-5, is as follows: SQTIHQWPATLVQPVGSPLSLECTVEGTSNPNLYWYRQAAGRGLQLLFYSVGIGQISSEVPQNLSASRPQDRQFILSSKKLLLSDSGFYLCAWSAPTSGSRKTQYFGPGTRLLVL.

The chain carries TRBV20-1 and TRBJ2-2; no clear D gene. This CDR3 contains 15 residues. Germline CDR1 is DFQATT and CDR2 is SNEGSKA (reference sequence). Trimming took 3 bases from V and 3 from J, leaving 14 bases between them. The CDR3 DNA sequence: TGCAGTGCTAGGGTATTCGGCTTGGACACCGGGGAGCTGTTTTTT. Residues: CSARVFGLDTGELFF.

This clonotype was counted at least ten times. The chain couples TRBV7-8 to TRBJ2-7; D not resolved. Germline V gene lookup returns CDR1 SGHVS and CDR2 FQNEAQ. The CDR3 loop spans 13 amino acids. Trimming pared 2 bases from V and 6 bases from J, leaving 11 bases between. The CDR3 sequence: CASSLNSVFEQYF. For the CDR3, the DNA is TGTGCCAGCAGCTTAAATTCCGTTTTCGAGCAGTACTTC.

This rearrangement joins TRBV6-5 to TRBJ1-3; no reliable D call. Trimming stripped 0 bases from V and 2 bases from J, with 11 bases between. The CDR3 contains 16 residues. Germline CDR1 MNHEY, CDR2 SVGAGI. The chain's CDR3 is CASSYSGRPTGNTIYF. The CDR3 nucleotides read TGTGCCAGCAGTTACTCGGGCAGGCCCACTGGAAACACCATATATTTT.

This chain links TRBV6-5 with TRBJ2-1; D tentatively reads TRBD1 or TRBD2 (5 bases each). There are 13 residues in the CDR3. The V end was cut by 4 bases, the J end by 14 bases, with 18 bases between. CDR1 is MNHEY and CDR2 is SVGAGI in the germline V gene. In DNA form, the CDR3 reads TGTGCCAGCAGTTTAGGGACGCGGATGCGCGAGTTCTTC. This encodes CASSLGTRMREFF.

The sample holds a few counts of this clonotype. The chain uses TRBV7-8 and TRBJ1-6; D gene ambiguous. The CDR3 runs 17 residues. Germline-derived CDR1 and CDR2 are SGHVS and FQNEAQ. Deletions cut 4 bases from V and 0 bases from J, with 13 bases between. The CDR3 DNA reads as TGTGCCAGCAGCTCCCGTTTGTCACCCTCCTATAATTCACCCCTCCACTTT. Amino acid sequence: CASSSRLSPSYNSPLHF.

This clonotype has only a few counts. J is TRBJ2-4 and V is TRBV28; D possibly corresponds to TRBD1 (6 bases). V was pared by 6 bases and J by 6 bases, with 6 bases between. The CDR3 is 11 residues long. Per the germline V gene, CDR1 is MDHEN and CDR2 is SYDVKM. Here the CDR3 reads CASRQGNIQYF. The CDR3 coding sequence is TGTGCCAGCAGACAGGGAAACATTCAGTACTTC.

The DNA of the CDR3 is TGTGCCTGGAATGGGGGGCCGTCGAACACTGAAGCTTTCTTT. This codes for CAWNGGPSNTEAFF. V usage is TRBV30 and J usage is TRBJ1-1, with TRBD1 as a possible D gene (6 bases). V lost 4 bases and J lost 1, with 13 bases in between. In germline, CDR1 is GTSNPN, CDR2 SVGIG (reference sequence). This CDR3 comprises 14 residues.

This chain joins TRBV24-1 and TRBJ1-1; 9 bases line up with TRBD1. This CDR3 comprises 15 residues. The ends lost 7 bases at V and 5 bases at J; junction bases unmatched: 10. Germline V gene data show CDR1 as KGHDR and CDR2 as SFDVKD. CDR3 sequence: CATRGTGRYGTEAFF. CDR3 nucleotide sequence: TGTGCCACCAGGGGGACAGGGAGGTATGGTACTGAAGCTTTCTTT.

The chain recombines TRBV15 with TRBJ2-2; D is possibly TRBD2 (6 bases). Germline-derived CDR1 and CDR2 are LNHNV and YYDKDF (reference sequence). V gave up 5 bases and J gave up 5 bases, with 12 bases separating them. The CDR3 extends over 14 amino acids. Here the CDR3 reads CATSLGGTTGELFF. The CDR3 DNA reads as TGTGCCACCAGCCTTGGCGGGACTACCGGGGAGCTGTTTTTT.

Points on this clonotype: Possible read error: a much larger clone is one base away. This chain's CDR3 is CASSPVSGPVSYEQYF. CDR3 in DNA: TGTGCCAGCAGTCCTGTCTCGGGTCCTGTATCGTACGAGCAGTACTTC. The gene calls are TRBV28 and TRBJ2-7; D remains ambiguous. The CDR3 runs 16 residues. The V and J ends lost 5 bases and 4 bases respectively, with 21 bases between them. Germline loops: CDR1 MDHEN, CDR2 SYDVKM. Complete variable domain (other parts from reference TRBV28 and TRBJ2-7): DVKVTQSSRYLVKRTGEKVFLECVQDMDHENMFWYRQDPGLGLRLIYFSYDVKMKEKGDIPEGYSVSREKKERFSLILESASTNQTSMYLCASSPVSGPVSYEQYFGPGTRLTVT.

This clonotype has ten or more counts. V gene TRBV7-2 combines with J gene TRBJ1-4; the D gene is possibly TRBD1 (5 bases). Deletions cut 1 base from V and 4 bases from J, with 19 bases between. The CDR3 totals 18 residues. From germline, CDR1 is SGHTA and CDR2 FQGNSA. CDR3 amino acids: CASSLGRGLPGLNEKLFF. The DNA for the CDR3 is TGTGCCAGCAGCTTAGGGCGGGGTCTTCCAGGGCTTAATGAAAAACTGTTTTTT.

This clonotype appeared many times. The chain links TRBV19 to TRBJ2-4, with a tentative D call TRBD1 (7 bases). Germline V gives CDR1 LNHDA, CDR2 SQIVND (reference sequence). There are 12 residues in the CDR3. Trimming removed 4 bases at V and 9 bases at J, with 10 bases between. The CDR3 DNA is TGTGCCAGTAGTAACAGGGGAGGCATTCAGTACTTC. It codes for CASSNRGGIQYF.

This clonotype appeared many times. The genes are TRBV6-5 and TRBJ2-5; TRBD1 or TRBD2 may be the D gene (5 bases each). Germline values: CDR1 MNHEY, CDR2 SVGAGI. The CDR3 is 15 residues long. Trimming pared 0 bases from V and 3 bases from J, leaving 11 bases between. The CDR3 DNA is TGTGCCAGCAGTTACTCGAGTAGGGGAGAAGAGACCCAGTACTTC. It specifies CASSYSSRGEETQYF.

The gene calls are TRBV24-1 and TRBJ1-1; D not certain. Germline CDR1 reads KGHDR; CDR2 reads SFDVKD. The CDR3 runs to 14 residues. With 4 bases removed from V and 0 bases from J, the gap between germline ends came to 8 bases. The chain's CDR3 is CATSEPGMNTEAFF. In DNA form, the CDR3 reads TGTGCCACCAGTGAACCGGGGATGAACACTGAAGCTTTCTTT.

With respect to this clonotype: With a much larger clone just one base away, this may be a read error. In this CDR3 the conserved last residue, phenylalanine or tryptophan, is missing, so a read error is likely. This chain uses TRBV15 with TRBJ1-1; D gene ambiguous. The V gene lost 3 bases and the J gene lost 7 bases, with 18 bases spanning the gap. CDR1 and CDR2 from the germline V gene are LNHNV and YYDKDF (reference sequence). The CDR3 loop spans 15 amino acids. The CDR3 spells CATSRQGPRAGEAFS. The CDR3 region has the DNA TGTGCCACCAGCAGGCAAGGCCCGAGAGCGGGTGAAGCTTTCTCT.

This clonotype was seen many times. The chain joins TRBV7-9 to TRBJ1-6, with 8 bases identical to TRBD1. The trim removed 3 bases at V and 8 bases at J, leaving 3 bases unmatched. Germline assignment: CDR1 SEHNR and CDR2 FQNEAQ (reference sequence). The CDR3 spans 14 residues. CDR3: CASSFDRGHSPLHF. The CDR3 DNA follows: TGTGCCAGCAGCTTCGACAGGGGCCATTCACCCCTCCACTTT.

The V gene is TRBV24-1, the J gene TRBJ2-1; D gene uncertain. V lost 2 bases and J 2 bases, leaving 12 bases between the germline ends. From germline, CDR1 is KGHDR and CDR2 SFDVKD. The CDR3 spans 16 residues. The CDR3 DNA follows: TGTGCCACCAGTGATTACACGGGCTCTACCTACAATGAGCAGTTCTTC. Amino acid sequence: CATSDYTGSTYNEQFF.

This clonotype was observed a handful of times. This rearrangement joins TRBV7-2 to TRBJ1-6; D ambiguous. The germline V gene has CDR1 SGHTA and CDR2 FQGNSA. The CDR3 is 14 amino acids. Trimming took off 2 bases at V and 7 bases at J, with 9 bases between the two ends. The DNA for the CDR3 is TGTGCCAGCAGCTTAATGCTTGGGAATTCACCCCTCCACTTT. Its protein is CASSLMLGNSPLHF.

The CDR3: CASTRPPGGSTGELFF. For the CDR3, the DNA is TGTGCCAGCACCCGACCCCCCGGCGGTAGCACCGGGGAGCTGTTTTTT. The V gene is TRBV7-8, the J gene TRBJ2-2; D not resolved. CDR1 SGHVS and CDR2 FQNEAQ come from the germline V gene. The CDR3 loop spans 16 amino acids. The V end was cut by 7 bases, the J end by 4 bases, with 19 bases between. Full variable domain (outside the CDR3, taken from reference TRBV7-8 and TRBJ2-2): GAGVSQSPRYKVAKRGQDVALRCDPISGHVSLFWYQQALGQGPEFLTYFQNEAQLDKSGLPSDRFFAERPEGSVSTLKIQRTQQEDSAVYLCASTRPPGGSTGELFFGEGSRLTVL.

The chain joins TRBV7-2 to TRBJ2-3; TRBD2 agrees at 12 bases. Germline V gene lookup returns CDR1 SGHTA and CDR2 FQGNSA. The CDR3 has 17 amino acids. Trimming took 2 bases from V and 4 from J; bases not matched to a gene: 7. For the CDR3, the DNA is TGTGCCAGCAGCTTAAACCCTAGCGGGAGGGCTGCAGATACGCAGTATTTT. As protein: CASSLNPSGRAADTQYF.